The 7 T cell receptor beta chains reported below all come from one sample, sequenced in a study of identical twins. TCRdb independently ran MiXCR on the 5' RACE reads; one entry per CDR3 protein. Of some 690,000 distinct CDR3 sequences listed, over 20% were seen once; the top ten hold about 4.5%. The data were also submitted as part of a second study, on T cells expressing NK-cell markers.

Input material: PBMCs. The receptors derive from a woman aged 18-30 years in good health.

V and J are TRBV4-3 and TRBJ2-7, with a possible D match to TRBD2 (7 bases). Trimming removed 0 bases at V and 7 bases at J, with 16 bases between. This CDR3 has 15 amino acids. The germline V gene has CDR1 LGHNA and CDR2 YSLEER. The CDR3 coding sequence is TGCGCCAGCAGCCAAGATCGGGGGGCCGAGAAGGAGCAGTACTTC. It specifies CASSQDRGAEKEQYF.

There are many counts of this clonotype. The J gene is TRBJ1-3, the V gene TRBV2; D not certain. Trimming left V 5 bases short and J 0 bases short, with 8 bases between. This CDR3 comprises 14 residues. CDR1 SNHLY and CDR2 FYNNEI come from the germline V gene. CDR3 protein: CASSIVDSGNTIYF. The CDR3 nucleotides are TGTGCCAGCAGTATAGTTGACTCTGGAAACACCATATATTTT.

This clonotype occurred a few times. The gene calls are TRBV10-3 and TRBJ2-1; D is unresolved. CDR3 length: 11 amino acids. Trimming stripped 10 bases from V and 9 bases from J, with 13 bases between. From germline, CDR1 is ENHRY and CDR2 SYGVKD. CDR3 nucleotides: TGTGCCACCCGAGCAGAGTTTGAGCAGTTCTTC. The encoded protein is CATRAEFEQFF.

V gene TRBV20-1 combines with J gene TRBJ2-3, with 10 positions matching TRBD2. Germline V CDR1 and CDR2: DFQATT, SNEGSKA (reference sequence). This CDR3 region has 15 residues. J was trimmed by 3 bases and V by 3 bases; bases with no gene match: 6. The CDR3 nucleotides read TGCAGTGCTAGTAAAAGGACTAGCGGTACAGATACGCAGTATTTT. This encodes CSASKRTSGTDTQYF.

V gene TRBV12-3 or TRBV12-4 combines with J gene TRBJ2-7, with D hard to call. The CDR3 covers 11 residues. Trimming took off 10 bases at V and 6 bases at J, with 13 bases between the two ends. The CDR3 DNA follows: TGTGCCACCTCTCTAGGTGGCGAGCAGTACTTC. As protein: CATSLGGEQYF.

This clonotype was seen a few times. CDR3: CASSPFQGAIPFF. For the CDR3, the DNA is TGTGCCAGCAGCCCCTTTCAGGGGGCGATCCCTTTCTTT. V and J are TRBV27 and TRBJ1-1; 8 bases agree with TRBD1. Germline V gene lookup returns CDR1 MNHEY and CDR2 SMNVEV (reference sequence). The CDR3 totals 13 residues. Losses at the gene ends were 6 bases for V and 12 bases for J; bases not matched to a gene: 12.

V gene TRBV7-6 combines with J gene TRBJ2-7; D is possibly TRBD1 or TRBD2 (5 bases each). Germline V gives CDR1 SGHVS, CDR2 FNYEAQ. CDR3 length equals 15 residues. Deletions cut 5 bases from V and 1 base from J, with 15 bases between. CDR3 nucleotide sequence: TGTGCCAGCAGCGTTGGGACGGCAGATTCCTACGAGCAGTACTTC. Translated: CASSVGTADSYEQYF.